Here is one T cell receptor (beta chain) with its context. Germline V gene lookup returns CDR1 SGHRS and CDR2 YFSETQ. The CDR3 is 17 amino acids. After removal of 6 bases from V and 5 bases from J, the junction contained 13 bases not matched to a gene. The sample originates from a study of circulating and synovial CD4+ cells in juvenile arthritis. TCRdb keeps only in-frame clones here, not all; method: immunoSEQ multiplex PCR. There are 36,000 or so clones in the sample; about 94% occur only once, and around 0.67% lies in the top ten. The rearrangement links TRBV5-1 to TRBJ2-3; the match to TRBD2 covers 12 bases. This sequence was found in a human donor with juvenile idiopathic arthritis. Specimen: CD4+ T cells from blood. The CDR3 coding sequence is TGCGCCAGCACCCCGGGGGCTAGCGGGGGGGCTAGAGATACGCAGTATTTT. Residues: CASTPGASGGARDTQYF.